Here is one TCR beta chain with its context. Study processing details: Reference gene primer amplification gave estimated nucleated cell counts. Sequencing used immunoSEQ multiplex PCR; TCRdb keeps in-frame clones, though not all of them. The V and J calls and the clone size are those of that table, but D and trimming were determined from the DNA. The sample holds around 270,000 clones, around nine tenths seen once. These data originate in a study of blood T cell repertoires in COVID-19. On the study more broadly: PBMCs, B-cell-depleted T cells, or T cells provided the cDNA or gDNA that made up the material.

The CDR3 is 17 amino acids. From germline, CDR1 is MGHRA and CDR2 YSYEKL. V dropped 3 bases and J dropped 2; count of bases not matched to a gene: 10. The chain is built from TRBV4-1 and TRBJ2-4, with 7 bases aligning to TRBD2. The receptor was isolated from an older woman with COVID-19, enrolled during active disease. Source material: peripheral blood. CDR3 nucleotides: TGCGCCAGCAGCCAGGGATGGGGGGGAGAGTCCAAAAACATTCAGTACTTC. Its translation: CASSQGWGGESKNIQYF.